A single sample is the source of the 27 T cell receptor beta chains below, sequenced in a study of early T cells in non-severe SARS-CoV-2 infection. TCRdb redid the calling of the 5' RACE reads with MiXCR, one entry per CDR3 protein. The repertoire includes some 60,000 distinct CDR3 sequences, around 12% of them detected once, and under 1.5% sits in the top ten. The source material was whole blood, sampled at baseline. These receptors were taken from an adult who was a healthcare worker with PCR-confirmed SARS-CoV-2 infection or an uninfected control (not recorded which).

This clonotype was counted many times. This chain links TRBV7-2 with TRBJ1-2; D possibly corresponds to TRBD1 (5 bases). Germline loops: CDR1 SGHTA, CDR2 FQGNSA. The CDR3 is made up of 15 amino acids. V dropped 1 base and J dropped 3 bases, with 12 bases sitting between them. CDR3 bases: TGTGCCAGCAGCTTAGGCGTCAGGGAGTACTATGGCTACACCTTC. It specifies CASSLGVREYYGYTF.

This clonotype was seen a few times. CDR3 residues: CASSLGGLAGSSYNEQFF. In DNA, the CDR3 is TGTGCCAGCAGCTTAGGAGGGCTAGCGGGTAGCTCCTACAATGAGCAGTTCTTC. The V and J genes are TRBV7-9 and TRBJ2-1, with 8 bases identical to TRBD2. The J segment lost 0 bases and the V segment lost 1 base, leaving 8 bases of the junction unmatched. Germline values: CDR1 SEHNR, CDR2 FQNEAQ (reference sequence). The length of the CDR3 is 18 residues.

This clonotype has ten or more counts. The V call is TRBV12-3 or TRBV12-4, the J call TRBJ2-3, with 11 bases identical to TRBD1. The CDR3 is 15 amino acids. The J segment lost 4 bases and the V segment lost 5 bases, leaving 5 bases of the junction unmatched. Written as DNA, the CDR3 is TGTGCCAGCAGTCTAGGGGACAGGGGGGCAGATACGCAGTATTTT. Protein: CASSLGDRGADTQYF.

This clonotype has more than one count but fewer than ten. The gene calls are TRBV6-6 and TRBJ1-5; D call uncertain. The ends were cut back, 6 bases at V and 0 bases at J, with 6 bases in the middle. The CDR3 contains 13 residues. Germline loops: CDR1 MNHNY, CDR2 SVGAGI (reference sequence). DNA of the CDR3: TGTGCCAGCAGAATCTATAGCAATCAGCCCCAGCATTTT. Amino acids: CASRIYSNQPQHF.

V is TRBV27 and J is TRBJ1-2; maybe TRBD1 (5 bases). This CDR3 contains 13 residues. The germline CDR1 and CDR2 sequences are MNHEY and SMNVEV (reference sequence). Trimming cost V 4 bases and J 4 bases, with 10 bases left between them. CDR3 nucleotides: TGTGCCAGCAGTTCCTTTCAGGGCTATGGCTACACCTTC. This translates into CASSSFQGYGYTF.

The chain links TRBV28 to TRBJ2-3; 10 positions agree with TRBD2. V shed 7 bases and J 1 base; nucleotides not matched to a gene: 5. This CDR3 has 15 amino acids. Germline V lookup: CDR1 MDHEN, CDR2 SYDVKM. The DNA of the CDR3 is TGTGCCAGCACGACCGGGACTAGCGGCACAGATACGCAGTATTTT. Translation gives CASTTGTSGTDTQYF.

This clonotype was recorded at least ten times. V usage is TRBV2 and J usage is TRBJ1-5; 8 nucleotides line up with TRBD1. The CDR3 has 17 residues. The J segment lost 5 bases and the V segment lost 3 bases, leaving 12 bases of the junction unmatched. The germline CDR1 and CDR2 sequences are SNHLY and FYNNEI. CDR3 coding DNA: TGTGCCAGCAGTGATCGGGATGGCAGGGGGCGTGATCAGCCCCAGCATTTT. Residues: CASSDRDGRGRDQPQHF.

This clonotype was observed many times. This chain joins TRBV12-5 and TRBJ2-1; D gene uncertain. Germline V lookup: CDR1 LGHNT, CDR2 FRNRAP. The CDR3 length is 16 residues. V was clipped by 0 bases and J by 8 bases, with 17 bases between them. CDR3 sequence: CASGLVPRPPGDEQFF. The CDR3 DNA is TGTGCTAGTGGTTTGGTCCCACGACCGCCTGGAGATGAGCAGTTCTTC.

This clonotype was counted many times. The chain employs TRBV5-4 and TRBJ1-6; unclear D gene. The CDR3 consists of 15 residues. Germline V CDR1 and CDR2: SGHNT, YYREEE (reference sequence). Trimming removed 0 bases from V and 6 bases from J, with 10 bases in between. In DNA, the CDR3 is TGTGCCAGCAGCTTGGCATTACCACGTAATTCACCCCTCCACTTT. Residues: CASSLALPRNSPLHF.

This clonotype appeared many times. The V call is TRBV19, the J call TRBJ2-5; D possibly corresponds to TRBD2 (6 bases). This CDR3 comprises 12 residues. Germline V gives CDR1 LNHDA, CDR2 SQIVND (reference sequence). V lost 8 bases and J 5 bases, leaving 12 bases between the germline ends. The CDR3 spells CASRLAGETQYF. The CDR3 DNA is TGTGCCAGTCGGCTGGCGGGGGAGACCCAGTACTTC.

The chain's CDR3 is CASSYRDIEAFF. CDR3 DNA sequence: TGTGCCAGCAGCTATCGGGACATTGAAGCTTTCTTT. The V gene is TRBV7-9, the J gene TRBJ1-1; a weak D match, TRBD1 (6 bases). CDR1 is SEHNR, CDR2 FQNEAQ, per germline (reference sequence). The V and J ends lost 4 bases and 7 bases respectively, with 10 bases between them. This CDR3 has 12 residues.

This clonotype was counted only a few times. The chain is built from TRBV27 and TRBJ2-3, with 9 bases aligning to TRBD2. This CDR3 comprises 16 residues. Trimming at V came to 8 bases and at J to 2 bases, leaving 11 bases not matched to a gene. Germline lookup yields CDR1 MNHEY and CDR2 SMNVEV (reference sequence). CDR3 bases: TGTGCCAGCGTGTCCACCCTAGCGGGACTCACAGATACGCAGTATTTT. Amino acid sequence: CASVSTLAGLTDTQYF.

This clonotype was seen a handful of times. This chain uses TRBV11-2 with TRBJ2-7, with TRBD2 identical over 12 bases. In germline, CDR1 is SGHAT, CDR2 FQNNGV. V lost 4 bases to trimming and J lost 1 base; unmatched junction nucleotides: 11. CDR3 length: 18 amino acids. CDR3 loop: CASSSSEGLAGNSYEQYF. In DNA form, the CDR3 reads TGTGCCAGCAGCTCATCGGAGGGACTAGCGGGCAATTCCTACGAGCAGTACTTC.

The chain links TRBV6-2 or TRBV6-3 to TRBJ2-7; 7 bases line up with TRBD1. V was clipped by 7 bases and J by 3 bases; unmatched bases: 12. The CDR3 consists of 15 residues. Germline V lookup: CDR1 MNHEY, CDR2 SVGEGT. The CDR3 spells CASTPNPGQRYEQYF. The CDR3, as DNA: TGTGCCAGCACCCCGAACCCGGGACAGCGCTACGAGCAGTACTTC.

The CDR3 DNA is TGTGCCAGCAGCTATTCACAGGGGCTACGCAACACTGAAGCTTTCTTT. This codes for CASSYSQGLRNTEAFF. This chain links TRBV7-2 with TRBJ1-1; 7 nucleotides agree with TRBD1. V was pared by 4 bases and J by 2 bases, with 10 bases of the junction left unmatched. This CDR3 has 16 residues. Germline CDR1 is SGHTA and CDR2 is FQGNSA.

In its sample, this clonotype was seen a few times. The CDR3 coding sequence is TGTGCCACCAGTGATTTGCCAGTAGCGGGGCCTAGCACAGATACGCAGTATTTT. This encodes CATSDLPVAGPSTDTQYF. This chain links TRBV24-1 with TRBJ2-3; TRBD2 agrees at 8 bases. The V gene end was trimmed by 0 bases and the J gene end by 0 bases; junction bases not matched to a gene: 7. The CDR3 loop spans 18 amino acids. Germline assignment: CDR1 KGHDR and CDR2 SFDVKD.

The table lists this clonotype with a few counts. The chain recombines TRBV6-5 with TRBJ2-1, with D perhaps matching TRBD1 (6 bases). The CDR3 covers 16 residues. Germline-derived CDR1 and CDR2 are MNHEY and SVGAGI. V gave up 0 bases and J gave up 5 bases, with 14 bases separating them. This chain's CDR3 is CASSYSGTRANNEQFF. The CDR3 DNA reads TGTGCCAGCAGTTACTCCGGGACAAGGGCTAACAATGAGCAGTTCTTC.

The rearrangement links TRBV18 to TRBJ2-7; D possibly corresponds to TRBD2 (5 bases). Germline V gives CDR1 KGHSH, CDR2 LQKENI. The V and J ends lost 1 base and 7 bases respectively, with 23 bases between them. This CDR3 is 17 amino acids long. In DNA form, the CDR3 reads TGTGCCAGCTCACCACAGCCGAGGGCAGCACGTACGTCAGAGCAGTACTTC. Protein sequence: CASSPQPRAARTSEQYF.

The V call is TRBV11-2, the J call TRBJ1-1; no firm D call. Trimming took off 5 bases at V and 1 base at J, with 5 bases between the two ends. CDR3 length: 12 amino acids. Per the germline V gene, CDR1 is SGHAT and CDR2 is FQNNGV. In DNA form, the CDR3 reads TGTGCCAGCAGCGTAGGGAACACTGAAGCTTTCTTT. Translated, it gives CASSVGNTEAFF. Filled out from reference TRBV11-2 and TRBJ1-1, the complete variable domain reads EAGVAQSPRYKIIEKRQSVAFWCNPISGHATLYWYQQILGQGPKLLIQFQNNGVVDDSQLPKDRFSAERLKGVDSTLKIQPAKLEDSAVYLCASSVGNTEAFFGQGTRLTVV.

This clonotype has only a few counts. The V call is TRBV27, the J call TRBJ2-3; D is uncertain. The CDR3 runs to 13 residues. Germline-derived CDR1 and CDR2 are MNHEY and SMNVEV (reference sequence). Between the trimmed V and J ends, which lost 2 bases and 0 bases, there was a span of 3 bases. The CDR3 region has the DNA TGTGCCAGCAGTTTACGTAGCACAGATACGCAGTATTTT. The encoded protein is CASSLRSTDTQYF.

The chain joins TRBV27 to TRBJ2-7; possible D gene TRBD1, 5 bases. This CDR3 is 14 amino acids long. Trimming cost V 3 bases and J 5 bases, with 14 bases left between them. From germline, CDR1 is MNHEY and CDR2 SMNVEV (reference sequence). This chain's CDR3 is CASSFGHARDEQYF. CDR3 nucleotide sequence: TGTGCCAGCAGTTTTGGACACGCTCGGGACGAGCAGTACTTC.

This clonotype was seen repeatedly, ten times or more. The CDR3 bases are TGTGCCAGCAGCCGACGACTTTCAGGGGAGACCCAGTACTTC. It encodes CASSRRLSGETQYF. J is TRBJ2-5 and V is TRBV7-2; D perhaps matches TRBD1 (5 bases). Trimming left V 5 bases short and J 5 bases short, with 15 bases between. The V gene's germline CDR1 is SGHTA and CDR2 FQGNSA. The length of the CDR3 is 14 residues.

The V and J genes are TRBV2 and TRBJ2-7; 8 bases line up with TRBD1. In germline, CDR1 is SNHLY, CDR2 FYNNEI. The V gene end was trimmed by 4 bases and the J gene end by 3 bases; junction bases not matched to a gene: 8. The CDR3 spans 15 residues. CDR3 nucleotides: TGTGCCAGCAGTGCAGGACAGGGTGGAAACTACGAGCAGTACTTC. Residues: CASSAGQGGNYEQYF.

This clonotype was observed at least ten times. This chain uses TRBV10-3 with TRBJ2-1; possibly TRBD2 for D (5 bases). V was pared by 10 bases and J by 8 bases, with 12 bases between. The germline gives CDR1 ENHRY, CDR2 SYGVKD. The CDR3 spans 11 residues. CDR3 coding DNA: TGTGCCACAGCACTAGTAGATGAGCAGTTCTTC. This encodes CATALVDEQFF.

This clonotype was seen more than once but under ten times. The gene calls are TRBV20-1 and TRBJ1-1; TRBD1 agrees at 8 bases. Losses at the gene ends were 1 base for V and 1 base for J; bases not matched to a gene: 2. This CDR3 comprises 14 residues. Per the germline V gene, CDR1 is DFQATT and CDR2 is SNEGSKA (reference sequence). The CDR3 DNA follows: TGCAGTGCTAGAGTTGACAGGGGGAACACTGAAGCTTTCTTT. Amino acids: CSARVDRGNTEAFF.

This clonotype was counted between two and nine times. The chain couples TRBV6-2 or TRBV6-3 to TRBJ2-3; tentative D call: TRBD2 (5 bases). Per germline, CDR1 MNHEY and CDR2 SVGEGT. Trimming shortened V by 7 bases and J by 3 bases, and 11 bases separated the two germline ends. The CDR3 has 13 amino acids. The CDR3 sequence is CASTELVTDTQYF. The CDR3 DNA reads TGTGCCAGCACCGAACTAGTGACAGATACGCAGTATTTT.

This clonotype was seen more than once but under ten times. This sequence joins TRBV13 and TRBJ2-7; TRBD1 is a possible D gene (5 bases). Germline V CDR1 and CDR2: PRHDT, FYEKMQ (reference sequence). This CDR3 has 15 residues. Trimming stripped 5 bases from V and 0 bases from J, with 14 bases between. The CDR3 DNA sequence: TGTGCCAGCAGCCCCAGGGCTAAAGTCTCCTACGAGCAGTACTTC. Its translation is CASSPRAKVSYEQYF.